The clone carrying this T cell receptor beta chain has ten or more counts. Additional DNA sequences in this sample encode the identical CDR3. The team ran DNA from unsorted PBMCs on ten immunoSEQ deep assay plates for sequencing. Repertoires were generated with immunoSEQ multiplex PCR, while TCRdb's copy carries only in-frame clones and drops some. The repertoire holds about half a million clones, with 81% as singletons. The entry originates in a study of shared clonotypes between healthy human individuals. V lost 4 bases and J lost 6, with 12 bases in between. Germline values: CDR1 LNHDA, CDR2 SQIVND (reference sequence). The CDR3 is made up of 14 amino acids.

The sequenced sample consisted of PBMCs. This receptor was obtained from a woman aged 35 to 49 in good health. Some clones in this sample may be carry-over from other donors' samples. The chain carries TRBV19 and TRBJ2-2; D is perhaps TRBD1 (5 bases). As DNA, the CDR3 is TGTGCCAGTAGTACCGGACATTTGGCCGGGGAGCTGTTTTTT. Translation: CASSTGHLAGELFF.